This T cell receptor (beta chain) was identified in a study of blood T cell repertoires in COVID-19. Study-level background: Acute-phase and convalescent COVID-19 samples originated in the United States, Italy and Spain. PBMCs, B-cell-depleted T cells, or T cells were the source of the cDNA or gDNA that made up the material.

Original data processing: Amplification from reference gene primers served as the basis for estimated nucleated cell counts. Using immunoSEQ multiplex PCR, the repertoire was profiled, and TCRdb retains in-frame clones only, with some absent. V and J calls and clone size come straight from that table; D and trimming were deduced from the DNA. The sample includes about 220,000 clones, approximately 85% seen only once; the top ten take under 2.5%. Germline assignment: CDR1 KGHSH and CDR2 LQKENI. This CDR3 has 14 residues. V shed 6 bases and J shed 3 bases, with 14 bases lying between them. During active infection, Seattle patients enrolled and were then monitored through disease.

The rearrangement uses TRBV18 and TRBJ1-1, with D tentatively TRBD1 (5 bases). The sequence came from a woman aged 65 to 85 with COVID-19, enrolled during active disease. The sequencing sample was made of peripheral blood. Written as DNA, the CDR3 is TGTGCCAGCTCCCTTAGGGGCATGGACACTGAAGCTTTCTTT. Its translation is CASSLRGMDTEAFF.